A selection of T cell receptor beta chains follows, all from one sample in a study of spatial heterogeneity in lung cancer. TCRdb reanalysed the 5' RACE reads using MiXCR and keeps one entry per CDR3 protein. In the table there are roughly 16,000 distinct CDR3 sequences, about 21% of which are singletons. Material: PBMCs, obtained at surgery. These receptors were obtained from a female donor with early-stage non-small cell lung cancer. CDR3s include the opening cysteine and the closing phenylalanine or tryptophan. Fields, in order: CDR3 length, D gene, J gene, clone size, V gene, CDR3 DNA, CDR3 protein. A D gene is named only where the DNA matches it firmly. Size is stated for part of the rows, as once, few or many counts, or as a class when the clone is expanded.

15,NA,TRBJ1-2,once,TRBV7-8,TGTGCCAGCAGCCCGGACCGGCCGACCAACTATGGCTTCACCTTC,CASSPDRPTNYGFTF
15,NA,TRBJ2-1,many,TRBV14,TGTGCCAGCAGTCGGGGGCGTAGCTCCTACAATGAGCAGTTCTTC,CASSRGRSSYNEQFF
14,NA,TRBJ2-7,NA,TRBV7-3,TGTGCCAGCAGCTCATCAGGGGGGCACGAGGAGCAGTACTTC,CASSSSGGHEEQYF
14,NA,TRBJ2-7,many,TRBV6-6,TGTGCCAGCAGGTCCCGGGTTGACTCCTACGAGCAGTACTTC,CASRSRVDSYEQYF
14,NA,TRBJ1-4,many,TRBV18,TGTGCCAGCTCACCAGGGTTTGGCAATGAAAAACTGTTTTTT,CASSPGFGNEKLFF
16,TRBD2,TRBJ2-1,many,TRBV10-3,TGTGCCATCAAAGGGACTAGCGGGAGGGCCTACAATGAGCAGTTCTTC,CAIKGTSGRAYNEQFF
15,NA,TRBJ2-2,many,TRBV20-1,TGCAGTGCTGGGCGGACGGCGCCGAACACCGGGGAGCTGTTTTTT,CSAGRTAPNTGELFF
12,NA,TRBJ2-3,NA,TRBV20-1,TGCAGTGTCCACTCGCGCACAGATACGCAGTATTTT,CSVHSRTDTQYF
15,TRBD2,TRBJ2-3,many,TRBV28,TGTGCCAGCAGTGGGACTAGCGGGATGCTAGATACGCAGTATTTT,CASSGTSGMLDTQYF
13,NA,TRBJ1-1,many,TRBV7-2,TGTGCCAGCAGCCCACCACGTGCGATGGCAGCTTTCTTT,CASSPPRAMAAFF
14,NA,TRBJ2-1,many,TRBV7-6,TGTGCCAGCAGCTCAGGCGGAGGACACAATGAGCAGTTCTTC,CASSSGGGHNEQFF
15,NA,TRBJ1-5,many,TRBV7-2,TGTGCCAGCAGCCCGATGAGAGGCAGCAATCAGCCCCAGCATTTT,CASSPMRGSNQPQHF
14,NA,TRBJ2-7,many,TRBV5-1,TGCGCCAGCAGCTTGGTAGGACACGTTGGTGAGCAGTACTTC,CASSLVGHVGEQYF
16,TRBD2,TRBJ2-3,many,TRBV7-2,TGTGCCAGCAGCTTATCCCCAGCGGGGGTCACAGATACGCAGTATTTT,CASSLSPAGVTDTQYF
15,NA,TRBJ2-2,many,TRBV12-3/TRBV12-4,TGTGCCAGCAGGGCAGGGAACCAGAACACCGGGGAGCTGTTTTTT,CASRAGNQNTGELFF
12,NA,TRBJ2-3,NA,TRBV7-2,TGTGCCAGCAGCCCCCCTTCGGATACGCAGTATTTT,CASSPPSDTQYF
12,NA,TRBJ2-2,NA,TRBV28,TGTGCCACTTGGAGCTACACCGGGGAGCTGTTTTTT,CATWSYTGELFF
15,NA,TRBJ1-1,NA,TRBV4-1,TGCGCCAGCAGCCAAGTCTTTGTTTTTAACACTGAAGCTTTCTTT,CASSQVFVFNTEAFF
16,NA,TRBJ2-3,NA,TRBV4-2,TGTGCCAGCAGCCAATCTGACTCCAACCCAAAAGATACGCAGTATTTT,CASSQSDSNPKDTQYF
14,NA,TRBJ1-3,NA,TRBV6-1,TGTGCCAGCATCATCGGGGCAGCAGGAAACACCATATATTTT,CASIIGAAGNTIYF
14,NA,TRBJ1-4,NA,TRBV4-3,TGCGCCATCAGCCGACAGGTCGGGAATGAAAAACTGTTTTTT,CAISRQVGNEKLFF
16,NA,TRBJ1-1,few,TRBV6-6,TGTGCCAGCAGTTACGCCCCCGGGGGCGCCGTTACTGAAGCTTTCTTT,CASSYAPGGAVTEAFF